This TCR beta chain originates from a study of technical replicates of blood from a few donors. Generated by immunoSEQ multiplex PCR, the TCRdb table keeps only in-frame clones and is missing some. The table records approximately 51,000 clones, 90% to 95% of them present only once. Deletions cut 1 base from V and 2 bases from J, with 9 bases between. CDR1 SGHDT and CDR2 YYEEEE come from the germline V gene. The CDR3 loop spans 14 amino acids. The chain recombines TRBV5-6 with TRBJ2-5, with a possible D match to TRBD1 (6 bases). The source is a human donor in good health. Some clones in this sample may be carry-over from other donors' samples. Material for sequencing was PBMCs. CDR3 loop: CASSLSQGQETQYF. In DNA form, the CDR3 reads TGTGCCAGCAGCTTGTCACAGGGACAAGAGACCCAGTACTTC.